The next 10 T cell receptor beta chains were all read from a single sample in a study of shared clonotypes between healthy human individuals. The table came from immunoSEQ multiplex PCR; TCRdb's copy has only in-frame clones and leaves some out. The sample has 2 million to 2.5 million clones; roughly 93% are singletons. Sample: naive CD4+ T cells from PBMCs. The subset here: CD45RA+ positively selected. The origin of the receptors is a man between 18 and 35 years old in good health. Some clones in this sample may be carry-over from other donors' samples.

This chain uses TRBV6-5 with TRBJ1-2; a weak D match, TRBD1 (5 bases). Trimming pared 7 bases from V and 4 bases from J, leaving 13 bases between. The CDR3 length is 13 residues. Germline CDR1 MNHEY, CDR2 SVGAGI. CDR3 in DNA: TGTGCCAGCACCCCGAGACAGTTCTATGGCTACACCTTC. Translating it yields CASTPRQFYGYTF.

The V gene is TRBV25-1, the J gene TRBJ2-6; 11 nucleotides align to TRBD2. Per germline, CDR1 MGHDK and CDR2 SYGVNS. The CDR3 has 18 amino acids. J was trimmed by 2 bases and V by 4 bases; bases with no gene match: 7. In DNA form, the CDR3 reads TGTGCCAGCAGTGGTTTTAGCGGGAGGGCCGCTGGGGCCAACGTCCTGACTTTC. It specifies CASSGFSGRAAGANVLTF.

Notes on this clone: The same CDR3 is also encoded by other DNA sequences in this sample. The chain is built from TRBV2 and TRBJ2-7; 10 bases fit TRBD2. With V trimmed by 3 bases and J by 2 bases, 4 bases remained unmatched. This CDR3 spans 15 amino acids. Per the germline V gene, CDR1 is SNHLY and CDR2 is FYNNEI. This CDR3 reads CASSERLAGAYEQYF. The CDR3 DNA sequence: TGTGCCAGCAGTGAGAGGCTAGCGGGAGCCTACGAGCAGTACTTC.

This clone was seen only once. This chain uses TRBV30 with TRBJ2-2, with 9 positions matching TRBD1. This CDR3 has 15 residues. V lost 1 base and J lost 5; bases outside the gene matches: 5. CDR1 is GTSNPN, CDR2 SVGIG, per germline (reference sequence). As DNA, the CDR3 is TGTGCCTGGAGTGAGGGACAGGGTTTGACCGGGGAGCTGTTTTTT. As protein: CAWSEGQGLTGELFF. The whole variable domain, filled in from reference TRBV30 and TRBJ2-2, reads SQTIHQWPATLVQPVGSPLSLECTVEGTSNPNLYWYRQAAGRGLQLLFYSVGIGQISSEVPQNLSASRPQDRQFILSSKKLLLSDSGFYLCAWSEGQGLTGELFFGEGSRLTVL.

The chain recombines TRBV7-3 with TRBJ2-4, with D unresolved. CDR1 is SGHTA and CDR2 is FQGTGA in the germline V gene. Trimming cost V 5 bases and J 9 bases, with 14 bases left between them. This CDR3 comprises 13 residues. The DNA for the CDR3 is TGTGCCAGCAGCCCCACGGATTTTAGCATTCAGTACTTC. Amino acids: CASSPTDFSIQYF.

This clone has only one observation. This sequence joins TRBV27 and TRBJ2-3; D perhaps matches TRBD2 (5 bases). V lost 0 bases and J lost 5, with 6 bases in between. CDR1 MNHEY and CDR2 SMNVEV come from the germline V gene (reference sequence). The CDR3 runs 13 residues. The CDR3 protein is CASSLSRVDTQYF. The CDR3 DNA follows: TGTGCCAGCAGTTTATCGAGGGTAGATACGCAGTATTTT.

This clone was seen only once. This chain uses TRBV28 with TRBJ2-3; D call uncertain. The CDR3 runs to 14 residues. In germline, CDR1 is MDHEN, CDR2 SYDVKM. The V end was cut by 4 bases, the J end by 2 bases, with 10 bases between. The chain's CDR3 is CASSYNGPTDTQYF. The CDR3 DNA reads TGTGCCAGCAGTTATAACGGACCCACAGATACGCAGTATTTT.

The chain combines TRBV6-5 with TRBJ1-1; a weak D match, TRBD1 (5 bases). Per the germline V gene, CDR1 is MNHEY and CDR2 is SVGAGI. Trimming shortened V by 6 bases and J by 5 bases, and 10 bases separated the two germline ends. CDR3 length: 12 amino acids. CDR3 sequence (DNA): TGTGCCAGCAGCTCAGGGTGGACTGAAGCTTTCTTT. Translated: CASSSGWTEAFF.

The chain uses TRBV5-1 and TRBJ2-1; TRBD1 is a possible D gene (6 bases). Per the germline V gene, CDR1 is SGHRS and CDR2 is YFSETQ. V lost 1 base and J 7 bases, leaving 12 bases between the germline ends. This CDR3 contains 14 residues. DNA for the CDR3: TGCGCCAGCAGCTTGTACAGGGCTGAGAATGAGCAGTTCTTC. Translating gives CASSLYRAENEQFF.

V and J are TRBV9 and TRBJ2-3; 10 bases align to TRBD1. The length of the CDR3 is 16 residues. The junction had 6 bases not matched to a gene; V was cut back by 0 bases and J by 5 bases. The V gene's germline CDR1 is SGDLS and CDR2 YYNGEE. CDR3 coding DNA: TGTGCCAGCAGCGTAGGCGGGACAGGGGTCCAAGATACGCAGTATTTT. This codes for CASSVGGTGVQDTQYF. The whole variable domain, filled in from reference TRBV9 and TRBJ2-3, reads DSGVTQTPKHLITATGQRVTLRCSPRSGDLSVYWYQQSLDQGLQFLIQYYNGEERAKGNILERFSAQQFPDLHSELNLSSLELGDSALYFCASSVGGTGVQDTQYFGPGTRLTVL.